The source of this T cell receptor beta chain is a study of T cell responses to AZD1222 COVID-19 vaccine. Broader study findings: Donors, mostly white British, included more females; clonal diversity was possibly underestimated. Among spike-specific TCRs, nearly half reportedly target unmutated variant regions.

Of note for this clone: Its target is unknown.

Trimming stripped 3 bases from V and 1 base from J, with 9 bases between. The length of the CDR3 is 14 residues. In germline, CDR1 is SGHDT, CDR2 YYEEEE. This table comes from immunoSEQ multiplex PCR, and its TCRdb copy is limited to in-frame clones, with some not included. The data hold some 120,000 clones, with over 75% observed a single time. The chain links TRBV5-6 to TRBJ2-3; a possible D gene is TRBD2 (5 bases). The sequences come from peripheral blood, collected on day 0 of AZD1222 vaccination. The source of this sequence is an adult in good health. The CDR3 DNA reads TGTGCCAGCAGCTCACTAGGAGGCACAGATACGCAGTATTTT. Its translation: CASSSLGGTDTQYF.